Listed here are 28 T cell receptor beta chains from one sample, sequenced in a study of T-cell memory formation after mild COVID-19. Each CDR3 protein is one row after TCRdb ran MiXCR on the 5' RACE reads. In the table there are 340,000 or so distinct CDR3 sequences, roughly 13% of which are singletons. Sequenced input: PBMCs or a T cell subset sorted from them (not recorded which). All receptors derive from a man aged 18 to 29 who had mild COVID-19 (a few samples of this study predate the infection). Cell type and time point are not known.

This clonotype was seen only a few times. The genes are TRBV27 and TRBJ1-2; D unclear. The CDR3 is made up of 15 amino acids. The V end lost 0 bases, the J end lost 7 bases, and 15 bases lay between the germline ends. The V gene's germline CDR1 is MNHEY and CDR2 SMNVEV (reference sequence). The CDR3, as DNA: TGTGCCAGCAGTTTATCCGGGTCATTCGGGGTTGGCTACACCTTC. Translated, it gives CASSLSGSFGVGYTF.

V is TRBV29-1 and J is TRBJ1-2; 10 bases are shared with TRBD1. This CDR3 contains 13 residues. Trimming at V came to 6 bases and at J to 6 bases, leaving 7 bases not matched to a gene. Germline V CDR1 and CDR2: SQVTM, ANQGSEA. The CDR3 loop reads CSVVTGGSNGYTF. The CDR3 coding sequence is TGCAGCGTCGTGACAGGGGGCTCTAATGGCTACACCTTC.

This clonotype was counted at least ten times. This chain uses TRBV6-2 or TRBV6-3 with TRBJ2-2; 7 positions agree with TRBD1. CDR3 length: 13 amino acids. The ends lost 4 bases at V and 4 bases at J; junction bases unmatched: 0. The germline V gene encodes CDR1 MNHEY and CDR2 SVGEGT. Written as DNA, the CDR3 is TGTGCCAGCAGTTCAGGGGGCACCGGGGAGCTGTTTTTT. Protein sequence: CASSSGGTGELFF.

V usage is TRBV5-6 and J usage is TRBJ2-5, with unresolved D. CDR1 is SGHDT and CDR2 is YYEEEE in the germline V gene. The CDR3 spans 14 residues. The ends were cut back, 2 bases at V and 0 bases at J, with 8 bases in the middle. The CDR3 here is CASSFLLNQETQYF. As DNA, the CDR3 is TGTGCCAGCAGCTTTCTGCTTAACCAAGAGACCCAGTACTTC.

The V gene is TRBV20-1, the J gene TRBJ2-1; D tentatively fits TRBD1 or TRBD2 (5 bases each). The V end was cut by 1 base, the J end by 8 bases, with 18 bases between. The CDR3 consists of 15 residues. CDR1 DFQATT and CDR2 SNEGSKA come from the germline V gene (reference sequence). The CDR3 protein is CSARADRDGGDEQFF. In DNA, the CDR3 is TGCAGTGCTAGAGCCGACCGGGACGGTGGGGATGAGCAGTTCTTC.

Only a few counts were recorded for this clonotype. The chain combines TRBV4-2 with TRBJ1-1, with D maybe TRBD1 (6 bases). Deletions cut 6 bases from V and 4 bases from J, with 12 bases between. CDR1 is LGHNA, CDR2 YNFKEQ, per germline. The CDR3 totals 13 residues. CDR3 sequence reads: CASRLGAGTEAFF. CDR3 nucleotide sequence: TGTGCCAGCAGATTGGGGGCAGGCACTGAAGCTTTCTTT.

The V call is TRBV7-9, the J call TRBJ2-5; TRBD2 might be the D (6 bases). The CDR3 spans 14 residues. V was shortened by 6 bases and J by 6 bases, with 17 bases between the two germline ends. CDR1 and CDR2 (germline): SEHNR, FQNEAQ (reference sequence). The CDR3: CASRDTGGIQTQYF. The CDR3, as DNA: TGTGCCAGCAGAGATACAGGAGGGATACAGACCCAGTACTTC.

The chain is built from TRBV5-8 and TRBJ1-1, with D possibly being TRBD1 (5 bases). Germline V CDR1 and CDR2: SGHTS, YDEGEE. This CDR3 comprises 14 residues. Trimming left V 4 bases short and J 1 base short, with 11 bases between. Here the CDR3 reads CASSPGYSNTEAFF. CDR3 nucleotide sequence: TGTGCCAGCAGCCCAGGGTACTCGAACACTGAAGCTTTCTTT. The variable domain in full, completed from reference TRBV5-8 and TRBJ1-1, reads EAGVTQSPTHLIKTRGQQATLRCSPISGHTSVYWYQQALGLGLQFLLWYDEGEERNRGNFPPRFSGRQFPNYSSELNVNALELEDSALYLCASSPGYSNTEAFFGQGTRLTVV.

This clonotype was seen a few times. The V call is TRBV6-1, the J call TRBJ1-2, with 8 positions matching TRBD1. Trimming removed 1 base from V and 3 bases from J; junction bases left unmatched: 1. This CDR3 has 14 amino acids. Germline-derived CDR1 and CDR2 are MNHNS and SASEGT. Written as DNA, the CDR3 is TGTGCCAGCAGTGAAGACAGGGGGTACTATGGCTACACCTTC. Translation: CASSEDRGYYGYTF.

The V call is TRBV5-1, the J call TRBJ1-2, with 7 bases identical to TRBD1. Germline V CDR1 and CDR2: SGHRS, YFSETQ. V gave up 0 bases and J gave up 4 bases; unmatched junction bases: 6. This CDR3 spans 15 amino acids. The CDR3 reads CASSLDPGGFYGYTF. The CDR3 DNA sequence: TGCGCCAGCAGCTTGGACCCAGGGGGTTTCTATGGCTACACCTTC.

This CDR3 reads CASSQVHGRLDYGYTF. Here the CDR3 DNA reads TGCGCCAGCAGCCAAGTCCATGGACGCCTGGACTATGGCTACACCTTC. The gene calls are TRBV4-3 and TRBJ1-2; D unresolved. Germline values: CDR1 LGHNA, CDR2 YSLEER. V dropped 1 base and J dropped 3 bases, with 15 bases sitting between them. The CDR3 sequence is 16 residues long.

The CDR3 spells CASSLFSVGPDTQYF. The CDR3 DNA follows: TGTGCCAGCAGTTTATTCTCCGTTGGACCGGATACGCAGTATTTT. This chain joins TRBV28 and TRBJ2-3; D is uncertain. Between the trimmed V and J ends, which lost 1 base and 6 bases, there was a span of 14 bases. The CDR3 is 15 amino acids. The germline V gene encodes CDR1 MDHEN and CDR2 SYDVKM.

The chain joins TRBV23-1 to TRBJ2-5; D ambiguous. TRBV23-1 is labeled an ORF, and its function is uncertain. This CDR3 is 18 amino acids long. The ends were cut back, 0 bases at V and 1 base at J, with 18 bases in the middle. In nucleotides, the CDR3 is TGCGCCAGCAGTCAATCTTCTCGTCAGCGAACCCGCCAAGAGACCCAGTACTTC. The encoded protein is CASSQSSRQRTRQETQYF.

This clonotype was counted only a few times. This chain joins TRBV4-1 and TRBJ2-6, with no clear D. The CDR3 sequence is 16 residues long. Germline CDR1 and CDR2: MGHRA and YSYEKL. Trimming removed 1 base at V and 0 bases at J, with 7 bases between. CDR3 nucleotides: TGCGCCAGCAGCCAAGTACGCAGCTCTGGGGCCAACGTCCTGACTTTC. As protein: CASSQVRSSGANVLTF.

The chain has TRBV12-3 or TRBV12-4 and TRBJ2-5, with a weak D call TRBD2 (6 bases). Between the trimmed V and J ends, which lost 6 bases and 5 bases, there was a span of 13 bases. This CDR3 contains 13 residues. CDR3 DNA sequence: TGTGCCAGCAGGCAGGAGGGCTGGGAGACCCAGTACTTC. This gives the protein CASRQEGWETQYF.

The chain uses TRBV7-9 and TRBJ1-1, with D perhaps matching TRBD1 (5 bases). Germline V CDR1 and CDR2: SEHNR, FQNEAQ (reference sequence). V lost 3 bases to trimming and J lost 1 base, with 12 bases between them. This CDR3 region has 15 residues. CDR3 in amino acids: CASSFGTAANTEAFF. The CDR3 region has the DNA TGTGCCAGCAGCTTTGGGACCGCGGCGAACACTGAAGCTTTCTTT. The complete variable domain, with remaining parts taken from reference TRBV7-9 and TRBJ1-1, reads DTGVSQNPRHKITKRGQNVTFRCDPISEHNRLYWYRQTLGQGPEFLTYFQNEAQLEKSRLLSDRFSAERPKGSFSTLEIQRTEQGDSAMYLCASSFGTAANTEAFFGQGTRLTVV.

This clonotype was detected a few times. The chain joins TRBV7-6 to TRBJ2-1, with TRBD2 identical over 8 bases. CDR1 and CDR2 (germline): SGHVS, FNYEAQ. V dropped 5 bases and J dropped 5; count of bases not matched to a gene: 5. The CDR3 is 14 residues long. CDR3 sequence reads: CASSIVGGDNEQFF. CDR3 DNA sequence: TGTGCCAGCAGCATCGTCGGGGGGGACAATGAGCAGTTCTTC.

This clonotype was recorded many times. The V call is TRBV7-9, the J call TRBJ1-6; D not resolved. This CDR3 contains 16 residues. From germline, CDR1 is SEHNR and CDR2 FQNEAQ (reference sequence). The ends were cut back, 3 bases at V and 5 bases at J, with 14 bases in the middle. This chain's CDR3 is CASSFGLAGNNSPLHF. CDR3 nucleotides: TGTGCCAGCAGCTTCGGACTAGCAGGCAATAATTCACCCCTCCACTTT.

This clonotype was found a few times. The chain uses TRBV5-1 and TRBJ2-1; 13 bases are a match to TRBD2. CDR3 length: 16 residues. V shed 2 bases, J shed 4 bases, and the junction held 3 bases outside the gene matches. Germline CDR1 and CDR2: SGHRS and YFSETQ. This CDR3 is CASSFLTSGGYNEQFF. The CDR3 DNA follows: TGCGCCAGCAGCTTCCTGACTAGCGGGGGGTACAATGAGCAGTTCTTC. Full variable domain (outside the CDR3, taken from reference TRBV5-1 and TRBJ2-1): KAGVTQTPRYLIKTRGQQVTLSCSPISGHRSVSWYQQTPGQGLQFLFEYFSETQRNKGNFPGRFSGRQFSNSRSEMNVSTLELGDSALYLCASSFLTSGGYNEQFFGPGTRLTVL.

The rearrangement joins TRBV12-3 or TRBV12-4 to TRBJ2-2; perhaps TRBD1 as D (6 bases). The CDR3 is made up of 13 amino acids. V lost 8 bases, J lost 6 bases, and 13 bases lay in between. The CDR3 loop is CASWGQISGELFF. CDR3 DNA sequence: TGTGCCAGCTGGGGGCAGATTTCCGGGGAGCTGTTTTTT.

This clonotype was observed a few times. The chain uses TRBV5-1 and TRBJ2-1; 7 bases map to TRBD1. The CDR3 loop spans 13 amino acids. Trimming cost V 2 bases and J 5 bases; bases outside gene matches: 1. CDR1 SGHRS and CDR2 YFSETQ come from the germline V gene. The CDR3 loop reads CASSFTGDNEQFF. CDR3 nucleotide sequence: TGCGCCAGCAGCTTTACAGGGGACAATGAGCAGTTCTTC.

The table lists this clonotype with a few counts. The chain uses TRBV9 and TRBJ1-1; D call uncertain. CDR1 is SGDLS and CDR2 is YYNGEE in the germline V gene. Trimming took off 0 bases at V and 1 base at J, with 7 bases between the two ends. The CDR3 spans 14 residues. CDR3 nucleotides: TGTGCCAGCAGCGTAGAACATAAGAACACTGAAGCTTTCTTT. It is translated as CASSVEHKNTEAFF.

The sample holds a few counts of this clonotype. The V and J genes are TRBV29-1 and TRBJ2-7; the D is unclear. Germline V lookup: CDR1 SQVTM, CDR2 ANQGSEA. This CDR3 comprises 12 residues. V was cut by 4 bases and J by 5 bases, with 12 bases left in between. This CDR3 is CSVGAAEDEQYF. As DNA, the CDR3 is TGCAGCGTTGGGGCAGCAGAGGACGAGCAGTACTTC.

This clonotype was recorded at least ten times. The chain couples TRBV20-1 to TRBJ1-4, with D unresolved. Trimming took 1 base from V and 7 from J, leaving 13 bases between them. Germline lookup yields CDR1 DFQATT and CDR2 SNEGSKA (reference sequence). CDR3 length equals 14 residues. The CDR3 nucleotides read TGCAGTGCTAGAGGGACCATCCTCGGTGAAAAACTGTTTTTT. Translation gives CSARGTILGEKLFF.

This rearrangement joins TRBV3-1 to TRBJ2-1; 9 bases are a match to TRBD2. V was pared by 3 bases and J by 8 bases, with 5 bases of the junction left unmatched. Per the germline V gene, CDR1 is LGHDT and CDR2 is YNNKEL (reference sequence). CDR3 length: 14 residues. The CDR3 region is CASSHPGLAHEQFF. For the CDR3, the DNA is TGTGCCAGCAGCCACCCGGGACTAGCCCATGAGCAGTTCTTC.

This clonotype was found a few times. The chain has TRBV12-3 or TRBV12-4 and TRBJ2-1; perhaps D is TRBD1 or TRBD2 (5 bases each). The CDR3 contains 13 residues. Trimming stripped 7 bases from V and 8 bases from J, with 15 bases between. CDR3 nucleotides: TGTGCCAGCACCTTGGGGGATTCCTATGAGCAGTTCTTC. Protein sequence: CASTLGDSYEQFF.

This clonotype was observed a few times. The chain joins TRBV6-6 to TRBJ1-1, with 11 bases matching TRBD1. The CDR3 is 19 amino acids. The junction had 21 bases not matched to a gene; V was cut back by 6 bases and J by 6 bases. CDR1 MNHNY and CDR2 SVGAGI come from the germline V gene (reference sequence). The CDR3 spells CASSTILPRYPGQGAEAFF. Here the CDR3 DNA reads TGTGCCAGCAGCACTATTCTCCCTAGATATCCGGGACAGGGGGCTGAAGCTTTCTTT.

This clonotype came up many times. This chain joins TRBV6-6 and TRBJ1-5; possible D gene TRBD1, 6 bases. Germline CDR1 and CDR2: MNHNY and SVGAGI (reference sequence). CDR3 size: 13 residues. V lost 2 bases and J lost 6, with 8 bases in between. CDR3 coding DNA: TGTGCCAGCAGTTACCAGGGGCTTCAGCCCCAGCATTTT. This codes for CASSYQGLQPQHF.